The subject of this entry is one TCR beta chain. The entry originates in a study of T cell responses to AZD1222 COVID-19 vaccine. The CDR3 runs to 15 residues. Germline V gene data show CDR1 as SNHLY and CDR2 as FYNNEI. V gave up 3 bases and J gave up 4 bases, with 15 bases separating them. Recipients boosted at about 4 weeks or about 12 weeks are pooled. TCRdb keeps only in-frame clones here, not all; method: immunoSEQ multiplex PCR. Of fewer than 120,000 clones listed, roughly 89% are singletons. The chain joins TRBV2 to TRBJ1-2, with a tentative D call TRBD1 (5 bases). Sample: peripheral blood, taken 28 days after the second AZD1222 dose. This receptor was obtained from an adult who received the AZD1222 COVID-19 vaccine. The CDR3 bases are TGTGCCAGCAGTGATAGGAGGGGACCCAGCTATGGCTACACCTTC. Its protein is CASSDRRGPSYGYTF. The full variable domain, completed using reference TRBV2 and TRBJ1-2, is EPEVTQTPSHQVTQMGQEVILRCVPISNHLYFYWYRQILGQKVEFLVSFYNNEISEKSEIFDDQFSVERPDGSNFTLKIRSTKLEDSAMYFCASSDRRGPSYGYTFGSGTRLTVV.